One and the same sample provided the 25 T cell receptor beta chains below, sequenced in a study of identical twins. One entry per CDR3 protein results from TCRdb running MiXCR on the 5' RACE reads. Of some 500,000 distinct CDR3 sequences in the sample, around 9.6% are singletons; the top ten hold around 3.2%. The same data also went into a second study, on yellow fever vaccine responses in identical twins.

Sequences were obtained from PBMCs. The receptors come from a woman in her late teens or twenties in good health.

In this sample, this clonotype turned up a few times. The rearrangement links TRBV28 to TRBJ2-5; D possibly corresponds to TRBD1 (5 bases). In germline, CDR1 is MDHEN, CDR2 SYDVKM. The CDR3 consists of 12 residues. V was cut by 8 bases and J by 5 bases, with 12 bases left in between. The CDR3 DNA reads as TGTGCCAGCCGTAGGGGTATTGAGACCCAGTACTTC. Its translation: CASRRGIETQYF.

The rearrangement joins TRBV3-1 to TRBJ1-5, with D maybe TRBD1 (5 bases). Trimming removed 0 bases at V and 0 bases at J, with 6 bases between. This CDR3 comprises 15 residues. The germline V gene has CDR1 LGHDT and CDR2 YNNKEL (reference sequence). The DNA of the CDR3 is TGTGCCAGCAGCCAAGATACAGGTAGCAATCAGCCCCAGCATTTT. Amino acids: CASSQDTGSNQPQHF. The full variable domain, completed using reference TRBV3-1 and TRBJ1-5, is DTAVSQTPKYLVTQMGNDKSIKCEQNLGHDTMYWYKQDSKKFLKIMFSYNNKELIINETVPNRFSPKSPDKAHLNLHINSLELGDSAVYFCASSQDTGSNQPQHFGDGTRLSIL.

This rearrangement joins TRBV29-1 to TRBJ1-5; 8 nucleotides align to TRBD1. Trimming cost V 4 bases and J 5 bases; bases outside gene matches: 4. This CDR3 is built from 13 residues. Germline CDR1 reads SQVTM; CDR2 reads ANQGSEA. CDR3 loop: CSVGDRFDQPQHF. DNA of the CDR3: TGCAGCGTTGGGGACAGGTTCGATCAGCCCCAGCATTTT.

The chain couples TRBV3-1 to TRBJ2-1; 8 bases fit TRBD2. From germline, CDR1 is LGHDT and CDR2 YNNKEL (reference sequence). Trimming at V came to 1 base and at J to 7 bases, leaving 9 bases not matched to a gene. This CDR3 is built from 16 residues. The CDR3 is CASSQGSRGAGNEQFF. The CDR3 DNA reads as TGTGCCAGCAGCCAAGGTTCGCGGGGGGCCGGGAATGAGCAGTTCTTC.

Many counts were recorded for this clonotype. The rearrangement links TRBV7-9 to TRBJ1-4; D not resolved. This CDR3 comprises 14 residues. Between the trimmed V and J ends, which lost 3 bases and 7 bases, there was a span of 12 bases. In germline, CDR1 is SEHNR, CDR2 FQNEAQ (reference sequence). The CDR3 region is CASSFSQDPEKLFF. DNA for the CDR3: TGTGCCAGCAGCTTCTCTCAGGATCCTGAAAAACTGTTTTTT.

This clonotype was picked up many times. V usage is TRBV5-1 and J usage is TRBJ2-1; D perhaps matches TRBD2 (5 bases). This CDR3 region has 13 residues. Germline-derived CDR1 and CDR2 are SGHRS and YFSETQ. Between the trimmed V and J ends, which lost 4 bases and 10 bases, there was a span of 15 bases. The CDR3 loop reads CASSPSGSGEQFF. The CDR3, as DNA: TGCGCCAGCAGCCCTTCGGGTTCGGGGGAGCAGTTCTTC.

The sample holds many counts of this clonotype. The chain carries TRBV12-3 or TRBV12-4 and TRBJ2-1; TRBD2 matches 7 bases. The CDR3 sequence is 11 residues long. V gave up 8 bases and J gave up 13 bases; unmatched junction bases: 8. The CDR3 sequence: CASFGGTKQFF. The CDR3 coding sequence is TGTGCCAGCTTCGGGGGGACGAAACAGTTCTTC.

V usage is TRBV4-2 and J usage is TRBJ2-1; D remains ambiguous. Trimming removed 2 bases from V and 8 bases from J, with 7 bases in between. This CDR3 has 12 amino acids. Per germline, CDR1 LGHNA and CDR2 YNFKEQ. The CDR3 DNA is TGTGCCAGCAGCCAACCGGGCGATGAGCAGTTCTTC. Its translation is CASSQPGDEQFF.

This clonotype was detected many times. This chain links TRBV20-1 with TRBJ2-3; D gene unclear. V dropped 3 bases and J dropped 5 bases, with 15 bases sitting between them. Germline V lookup: CDR1 DFQATT, CDR2 SNEGSKA (reference sequence). CDR3 length: 14 residues. CDR3 region: CSASKTDWGDTQYF. The CDR3 coding sequence is TGCAGTGCTAGCAAAACCGACTGGGGAGATACGCAGTATTTT.

This clonotype has a count of ten or more. V usage is TRBV5-6 and J usage is TRBJ2-3, with 9 bases matching TRBD2. The V gene end was trimmed by 4 bases and the J gene end by 2 bases; junction bases not matched to a gene: 8. This CDR3 contains 16 residues. Germline CDR1 SGHDT, CDR2 YYEEEE. The CDR3 sequence: CASSPGLAGNTDTQYF. The CDR3 nucleotides read TGTGCCAGCAGCCCTGGGCTAGCGGGGAACACAGATACGCAGTATTTT.

This clonotype turned up a few times. This chain joins TRBV7-9 and TRBJ2-7; D is undetermined. The CDR3 extends over 16 amino acids. CDR1 SEHNR and CDR2 FQNEAQ come from the germline V gene (reference sequence). V lost 4 bases and J 3 bases, leaving 19 bases between the germline ends. CDR3 sequence: CASSSDGPARNYEQYF. The DNA of the CDR3 is TGTGCCAGCAGCTCCGATGGGCCCGCTCGCAACTACGAGCAGTACTTC.

The chain uses TRBV12-3 or TRBV12-4 and TRBJ2-7, with TRBD1 matching over 8 bases. The J segment lost 2 bases and the V segment lost 7 bases, leaving 4 bases of the junction unmatched. The CDR3 runs to 13 residues. CDR3 nucleotide sequence: TGTGCCAGCACTTCGGACAGGGCCTACGAGCAGTACTTC. Translation: CASTSDRAYEQYF.

This clonotype occurred a few times. The chain carries TRBV7-8 and TRBJ2-3; TRBD2 matches 15 bases. Germline V gene data show CDR1 as SGHVS and CDR2 as FQNEAQ. V lost 5 bases and J lost 1; bases outside the gene matches: 4. This CDR3 has 17 residues. The CDR3 nucleotides read TGTGCCAGCAGCGGACTAGCGGGGGGGGCTCGCACAGATACGCAGTATTTT. It translates to CASSGLAGGARTDTQYF.

This clonotype was seen a few times. V and J are TRBV11-2 and TRBJ2-5, with 11 nucleotides matching TRBD2. The germline V gene encodes CDR1 SGHAT and CDR2 FQNNGV. The CDR3 covers 16 residues. Trimming at V came to 5 bases and at J to 4 bases, leaving 9 bases not matched to a gene. The CDR3 nucleotides are TGTGCCAGCAGCCGGGGCCAAACTAGCGGGGGAGAGACCCAGTACTTC. It is translated as CASSRGQTSGGETQYF.

This clonotype was observed a handful of times. The chain combines TRBV7-2 with TRBJ2-2; 10 nucleotides line up with TRBD2. Germline CDR1 and CDR2: SGHTA and FQGNSA. This CDR3 has 16 amino acids. V shed 1 base and J 5 bases; nucleotides not matched to a gene: 4. The DNA of the CDR3 is TGTGCCAGCAGCTTAGTGCTAGCGGGAGTTACCGGGGAGCTGTTTTTT. Amino acid sequence: CASSLVLAGVTGELFF.

In this sample, this clonotype turned up many times. This sequence joins TRBV6-5 and TRBJ2-3; weak D call: TRBD2 (6 bases). Deletions cut 2 bases from V and 0 bases from J, with 9 bases between. The CDR3 consists of 15 residues. CDR1 and CDR2 from the germline V gene are MNHEY and SVGAGI. The DNA for the CDR3 is TGTGCCAGCAGTTACGGGGGGACTAGCACAGATACGCAGTATTTT. It is translated as CASSYGGTSTDTQYF.

This clonotype occurred many times. V and J are TRBV12-3 or TRBV12-4 and TRBJ2-5; TRBD2 is a possible D gene (5 bases). The V end was cut by 6 bases, the J end by 5 bases, with 10 bases between. CDR3 length: 12 amino acids. DNA of the CDR3: TGTGCCAGCAGCTTCGGGGAGGAGACCCAGTACTTC. It translates to CASSFGEETQYF.

V and J are TRBV5-1 and TRBJ2-2; 9 bases agree with TRBD2. CDR1 and CDR2 from the germline V gene are SGHRS and YFSETQ. J lost 3 bases, V lost 4 bases, and 7 bases had no gene match. This CDR3 is built from 16 residues. CDR3 sequence reads: CASSRSGGPDTGELFF. In DNA, the CDR3 is TGCGCCAGCAGCCGGAGCGGGGGGCCTGACACCGGGGAGCTGTTTTTT.

This clonotype was recorded a few times. The CDR3, as DNA: TGCGCCAGCAGCCTACTAGCGGGGGCCACCAAAAACATTCAGTACTTC. It is translated as CASSLLAGATKNIQYF. The chain has TRBV4-1 and TRBJ2-4; TRBD2 aligns across 11 bases. V shed 4 bases, J shed 2 bases, and the junction held 4 bases outside the gene matches. The germline CDR1 and CDR2 sequences are MGHRA and YSYEKL. This CDR3 is built from 16 residues.

This chain uses TRBV28 with TRBJ1-6; D is undetermined. The CDR3 length is 15 residues. Germline V gene lookup returns CDR1 MDHEN and CDR2 SYDVKM. Trimming removed 6 bases at V and 5 bases at J, with 14 bases between. CDR3: CASSLGGINNSPLHF. The CDR3 region has the DNA TGTGCCAGCAGCTTGGGAGGCATAAATAATTCACCCCTCCACTTT. Complete variable domain (other parts from reference TRBV28 and TRBJ1-6): DVKVTQSSRYLVKRTGEKVFLECVQDMDHENMFWYRQDPGLGLRLIYFSYDVKMKEKGDIPEGYSVSREKKERFSLILESASTNQTSMYLCASSLGGINNSPLHFGNGTRLTVT.

There are many counts of this clonotype. A read error may account for a junction end that differs from germline. This chain connects TRBV7-7 to TRBJ2-5, with TRBD1 identical over 8 bases. Germline V gene sequence: CDR1 SSHAT, CDR2 FNYEAQ (reference sequence). The CDR3 runs to 15 residues. CDR3 protein: CASSARTGMTETQYF. The CDR3 coding sequence is TGTGCTAGCAGCGCCCGGACAGGGATGACGGAGACCCAGTACTTC.

Many counts were recorded for this clonotype. The rearrangement links TRBV7-9 to TRBJ1-2, with unresolved D. Between the trimmed V and J ends, which lost 5 bases and 2 bases, there was a span of 12 bases. The CDR3 is 14 residues long. Germline values: CDR1 SEHNR, CDR2 FQNEAQ (reference sequence). CDR3 residues: CASSPIQANYGYTF. In DNA form, the CDR3 reads TGTGCCAGCAGCCCGATTCAGGCGAACTATGGCTACACCTTC. Complete variable domain (other parts from reference TRBV7-9 and TRBJ1-2): DTGVSQNPRHKITKRGQNVTFRCDPISEHNRLYWYRQTLGQGPEFLTYFQNEAQLEKSRLLSDRFSAERPKGSFSTLEIQRTEQGDSAMYLCASSPIQANYGYTFGSGTRLTVV.

The chain has TRBV6-6 and TRBJ2-5, with TRBD2 matching over 7 bases. The CDR3 runs 12 residues. V was clipped by 5 bases and J by 9 bases; unmatched bases: 6. Germline CDR1 MNHNY, CDR2 SVGAGI (reference sequence). This CDR3 reads CASSRSGEAQYF. DNA of the CDR3: TGTGCCAGCAGTCGGAGCGGGGAGGCCCAGTACTTC.

This clonotype was seen at least ten times. CDR3 protein: CASSSTNSPLHF. DNA of the CDR3: TGTGCCAGCAGCTCTACGAATTCACCCCTCCACTTT. The genes are TRBV7-9 and TRBJ1-6; D call uncertain. There are 12 residues in the CDR3. The germline gives CDR1 SEHNR, CDR2 FQNEAQ (reference sequence). The V end lost 4 bases, the J end lost 7 bases, and 5 bases lay between the germline ends.

The V and J genes are TRBV9 and TRBJ2-5, with 10 bases identical to TRBD1. Germline V lookup: CDR1 SGDLS, CDR2 YYNGEE. The CDR3 has 19 amino acids. Trimming cost V 1 base and J 2 bases; bases outside gene matches: 14. The CDR3 is CASSVMASSGTGVQETQYF. The CDR3 nucleotides read TGTGCCAGCAGCGTAATGGCAAGCTCCGGGACAGGGGTGCAAGAGACCCAGTACTTC. The full variable domain, its missing parts supplied by reference TRBV9 and TRBJ2-5, is DSGVTQTPKHLITATGQRVTLRCSPRSGDLSVYWYQQSLDQGLQFLIQYYNGEERAKGNILERFSAQQFPDLHSELNLSSLELGDSALYFCASSVMASSGTGVQETQYFGPGTRLLVL.